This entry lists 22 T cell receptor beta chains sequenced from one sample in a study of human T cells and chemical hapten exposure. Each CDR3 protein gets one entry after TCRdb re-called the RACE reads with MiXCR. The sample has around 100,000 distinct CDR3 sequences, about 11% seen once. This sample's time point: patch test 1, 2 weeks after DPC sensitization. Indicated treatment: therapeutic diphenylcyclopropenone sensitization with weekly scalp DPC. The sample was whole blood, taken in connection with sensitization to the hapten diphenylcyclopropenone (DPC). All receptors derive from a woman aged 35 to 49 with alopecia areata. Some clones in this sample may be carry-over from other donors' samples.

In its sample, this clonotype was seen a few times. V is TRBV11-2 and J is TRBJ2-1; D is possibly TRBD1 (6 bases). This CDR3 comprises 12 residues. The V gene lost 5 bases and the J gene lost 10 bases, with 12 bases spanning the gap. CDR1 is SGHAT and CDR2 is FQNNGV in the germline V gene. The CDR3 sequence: CASSDQDSEQFF. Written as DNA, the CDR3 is TGTGCCAGCAGCGATCAGGACAGCGAGCAGTTCTTC.

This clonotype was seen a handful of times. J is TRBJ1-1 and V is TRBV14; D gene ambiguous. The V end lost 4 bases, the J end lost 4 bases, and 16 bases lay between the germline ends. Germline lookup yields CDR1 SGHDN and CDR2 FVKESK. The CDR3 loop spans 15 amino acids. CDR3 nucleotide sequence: TGTGCCAGCAGCCGTTGGAGGAGGCTCGTCACTGAAGCTTTCTTT. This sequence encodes CASSRWRRLVTEAFF.

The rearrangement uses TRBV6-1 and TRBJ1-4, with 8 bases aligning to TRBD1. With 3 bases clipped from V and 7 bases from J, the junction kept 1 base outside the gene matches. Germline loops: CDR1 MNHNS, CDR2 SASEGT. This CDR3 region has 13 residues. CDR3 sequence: CASSDRGREKLFF. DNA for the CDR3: TGTGCCAGCAGTGACAGGGGGCGTGAAAAACTGTTTTTT.

The CDR3 here is CASSLDPVNTEAFF. The CDR3 DNA reads TGCGCCAGCAGCTTGGACCCCGTGAACACTGAAGCTTTCTTT. The chain employs TRBV5-1 and TRBJ1-1; D unresolved. CDR3 length equals 14 residues. The V end was cut by 0 bases, the J end by 0 bases, with 6 bases between. CDR1 is SGHRS and CDR2 is YFSETQ in the germline V gene.

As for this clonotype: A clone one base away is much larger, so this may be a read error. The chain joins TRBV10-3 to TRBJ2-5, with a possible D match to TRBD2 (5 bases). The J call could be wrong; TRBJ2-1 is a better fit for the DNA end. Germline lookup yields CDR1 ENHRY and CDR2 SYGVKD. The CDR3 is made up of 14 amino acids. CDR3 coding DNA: TGTGCCATCAGTGAGTCGCGGGTTCTAGAGACCCAGTTCTTC. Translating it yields CAISESRVLETQFF.

Here the CDR3 DNA reads TGTGCCAGCAGTCGCGGGACTACCCCAGATACGCAGTATTTT. Translation gives CASSRGTTPDTQYF. J is TRBJ2-3 and V is TRBV6-2 or TRBV6-3; 7 bases are shared with TRBD2. Trimming at V came to 5 bases and at J to 4 bases, leaving 6 bases not matched to a gene. CDR3 length: 14 amino acids. Per the germline V gene, CDR1 is MNHEY and CDR2 is SVGEGT.

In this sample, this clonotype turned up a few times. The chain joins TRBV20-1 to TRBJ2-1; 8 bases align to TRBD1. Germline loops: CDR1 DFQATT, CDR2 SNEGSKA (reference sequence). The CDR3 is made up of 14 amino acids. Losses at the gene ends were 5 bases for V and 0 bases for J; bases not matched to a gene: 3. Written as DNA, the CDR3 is TGCAGTGCTGAAGGACAGGGCTCCTACAATGAGCAGTTCTTC. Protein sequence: CSAEGQGSYNEQFF.

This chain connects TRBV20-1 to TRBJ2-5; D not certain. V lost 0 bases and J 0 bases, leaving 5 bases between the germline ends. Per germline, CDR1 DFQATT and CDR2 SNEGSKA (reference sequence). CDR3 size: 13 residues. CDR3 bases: TGCAGTGCTAGAGACGGGTACCAAGAGACCCAGTACTTC. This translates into CSARDGYQETQYF.

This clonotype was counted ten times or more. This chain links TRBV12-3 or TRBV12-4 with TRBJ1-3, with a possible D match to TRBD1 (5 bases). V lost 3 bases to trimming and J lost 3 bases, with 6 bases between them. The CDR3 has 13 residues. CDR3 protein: CASSLGDGNTIYF. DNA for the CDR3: TGTGCCAGCAGTTTGGGGGATGGAAACACCATATATTTT.

The CDR3 sequence: CSVEEHTNTEAFF. CDR3 nucleotides: TGCAGCGTTGAGGAACATACGAACACTGAAGCTTTCTTT. The chain is built from TRBV29-1 and TRBJ1-1; D uncertain. Trimming left V 3 bases short and J 1 base short, with 9 bases between. The CDR3 totals 13 residues. The germline V gene encodes CDR1 SQVTM and CDR2 ANQGSEA.

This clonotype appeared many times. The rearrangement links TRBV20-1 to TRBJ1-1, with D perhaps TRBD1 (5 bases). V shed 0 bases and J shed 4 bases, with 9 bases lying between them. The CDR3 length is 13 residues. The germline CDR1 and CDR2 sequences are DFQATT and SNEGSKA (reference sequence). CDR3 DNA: TGCAGTGCTAGAGATAGAAGGGGCACTGAAGCTTTCTTT. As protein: CSARDRRGTEAFF.

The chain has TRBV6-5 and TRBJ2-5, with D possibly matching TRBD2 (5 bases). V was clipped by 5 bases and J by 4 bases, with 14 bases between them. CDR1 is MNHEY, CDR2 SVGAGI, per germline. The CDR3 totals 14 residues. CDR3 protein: CASSTREGRETQYF. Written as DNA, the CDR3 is TGTGCCAGCAGTACCCGGGAAGGGCGAGAGACCCAGTACTTC.

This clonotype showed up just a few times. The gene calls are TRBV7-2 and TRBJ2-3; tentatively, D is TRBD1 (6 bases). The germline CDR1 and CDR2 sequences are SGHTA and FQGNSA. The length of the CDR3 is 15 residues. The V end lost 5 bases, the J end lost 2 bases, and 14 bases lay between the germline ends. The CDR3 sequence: CASSDRRGSTDTQYF. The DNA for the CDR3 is TGTGCCAGCAGCGACCGCAGGGGATCCACAGATACGCAGTATTTT.

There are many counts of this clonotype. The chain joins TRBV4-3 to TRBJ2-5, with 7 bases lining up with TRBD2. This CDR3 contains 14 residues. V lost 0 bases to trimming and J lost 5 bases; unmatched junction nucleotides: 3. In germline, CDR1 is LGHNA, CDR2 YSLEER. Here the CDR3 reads CASSQDAGVETQYF. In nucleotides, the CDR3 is TGCGCCAGCAGCCAAGACGCGGGGGTGGAGACCCAGTACTTC.

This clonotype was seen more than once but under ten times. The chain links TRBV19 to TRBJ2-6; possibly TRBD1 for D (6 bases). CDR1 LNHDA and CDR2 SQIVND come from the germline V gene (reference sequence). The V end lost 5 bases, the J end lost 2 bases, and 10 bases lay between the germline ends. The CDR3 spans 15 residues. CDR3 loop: CASSQGRTGANVLTF. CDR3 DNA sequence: TGTGCCAGTAGTCAGGGGCGCACTGGGGCCAACGTCCTGACTTTC.

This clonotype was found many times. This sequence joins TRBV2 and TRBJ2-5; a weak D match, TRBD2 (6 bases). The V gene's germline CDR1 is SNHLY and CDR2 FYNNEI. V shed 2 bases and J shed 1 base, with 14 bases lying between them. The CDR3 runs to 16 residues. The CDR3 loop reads CASSELAGPFQETQYF. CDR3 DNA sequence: TGTGCCAGCAGTGAACTCGCGGGGCCTTTCCAAGAGACCCAGTACTTC.

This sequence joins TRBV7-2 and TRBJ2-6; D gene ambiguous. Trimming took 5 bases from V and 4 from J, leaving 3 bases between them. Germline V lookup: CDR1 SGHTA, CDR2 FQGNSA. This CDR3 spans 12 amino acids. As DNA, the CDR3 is TGTGCCAGCAGCCACGGGGCCAACGTCCTGACTTTC. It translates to CASSHGANVLTF.

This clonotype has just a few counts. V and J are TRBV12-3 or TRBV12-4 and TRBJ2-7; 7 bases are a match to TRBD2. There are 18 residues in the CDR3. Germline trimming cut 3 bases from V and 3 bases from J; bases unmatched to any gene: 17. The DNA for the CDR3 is TGTGCCAGCAGTTTTGGTCTAGCGGAGCCACAAAGGGGCTACGAGCAGTACTTC. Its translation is CASSFGLAEPQRGYEQYF.

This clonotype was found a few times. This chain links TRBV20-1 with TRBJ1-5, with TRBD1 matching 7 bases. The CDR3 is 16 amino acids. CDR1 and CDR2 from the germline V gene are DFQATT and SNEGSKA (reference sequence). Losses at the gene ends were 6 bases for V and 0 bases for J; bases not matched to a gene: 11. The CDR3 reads CSASITGVGSNQPQHF. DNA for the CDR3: TGCAGTGCGTCCATAACAGGGGTGGGTAGCAATCAGCCCCAGCATTTT.

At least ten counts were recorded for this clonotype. CDR3 nucleotides: TGTGCCAGCAGGCCTCCGGGACAGGGGGCCTCCGGGGAGCTGTTTTTT. It yields the protein CASRPPGQGASGELFF. The genes are TRBV27 and TRBJ2-2; 12 bases fit TRBD1. V lost 6 bases to trimming and J lost 6 bases; unmatched junction nucleotides: 8. The germline V gene encodes CDR1 MNHEY and CDR2 SMNVEV (reference sequence). CDR3 length: 16 residues.

This CDR3 reads CASSSDRSTDTQYF. In DNA, the CDR3 is TGTGCCAGCAGCTCGGACAGGTCCACAGATACGCAGTATTTT. V gene TRBV7-9 combines with J gene TRBJ2-3, with TRBD1 matching 7 bases. CDR3 size: 14 residues. Germline-derived CDR1 and CDR2 are SEHNR and FQNEAQ (reference sequence). Unmatched junction bases numbered 3, after V lost 4 bases and J lost 2 bases.

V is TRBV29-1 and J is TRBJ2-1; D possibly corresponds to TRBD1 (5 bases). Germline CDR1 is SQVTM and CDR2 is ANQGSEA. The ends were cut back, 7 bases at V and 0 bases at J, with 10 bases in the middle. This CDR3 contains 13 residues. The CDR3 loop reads CSGTGPSYNEQFF. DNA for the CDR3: TGCAGCGGTACAGGACCCTCCTACAATGAGCAGTTCTTC.